Included here is one TCR beta chain sequence, with context. The RNA input was about 0.45 to 1 ug, and it was reverse transcribed with random hexamers. One entry per CDR3 protein results from TCRdb running MiXCR on the immunoSEQ multiplex PCR reads. Of 120,000 or so distinct CDR3 sequences listed, 94% are singletons. The data were obtained in a study of CD8 T cells in Susac syndrome. This clonotype was sampled from a human donor with multiple sclerosis. Sequenced material: CD4+ T cells from PBMCs.

The CDR3 DNA reads as TGTGCCAGCAATATACTCGGGTCGGAAGCGCCCCTCCACTTT. Residues: CASNILGSEAPLHF. The rearrangement links TRBV7-2 to TRBJ1-6, with D uncertain. This CDR3 is built from 14 residues. Germline V lookup: CDR1 SGHTA, CDR2 FQGNSA. V was shortened by 7 bases and J by 13 bases, with 20 bases between the two germline ends.